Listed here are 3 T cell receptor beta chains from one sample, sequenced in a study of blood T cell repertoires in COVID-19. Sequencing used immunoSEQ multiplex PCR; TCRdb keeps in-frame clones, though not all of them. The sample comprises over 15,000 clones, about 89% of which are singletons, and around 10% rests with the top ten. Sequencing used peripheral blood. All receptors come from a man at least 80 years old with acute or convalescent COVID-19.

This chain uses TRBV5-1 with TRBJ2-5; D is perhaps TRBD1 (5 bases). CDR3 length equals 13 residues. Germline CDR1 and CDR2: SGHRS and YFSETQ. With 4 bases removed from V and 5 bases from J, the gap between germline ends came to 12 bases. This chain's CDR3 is CASSTQVGETQYF. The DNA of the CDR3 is TGCGCCAGCAGCACACAGGTCGGGGAGACCCAGTACTTC. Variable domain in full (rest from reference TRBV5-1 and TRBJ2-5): KAGVTQTPRYLIKTRGQQVTLSCSPISGHRSVSWYQQTPGQGLQFLFEYFSETQRNKGNFPGRFSGRQFSNSRSEMNVSTLELGDSALYLCASSTQVGETQYFGPGTRLLVL.

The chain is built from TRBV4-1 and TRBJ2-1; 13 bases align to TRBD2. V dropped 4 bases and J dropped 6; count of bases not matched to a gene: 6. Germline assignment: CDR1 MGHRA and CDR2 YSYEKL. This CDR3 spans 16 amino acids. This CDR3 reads CASSPGLAGDSNEQFF. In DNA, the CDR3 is TGCGCCAGCAGCCCCGGACTAGCGGGAGACAGCAATGAGCAGTTCTTC.

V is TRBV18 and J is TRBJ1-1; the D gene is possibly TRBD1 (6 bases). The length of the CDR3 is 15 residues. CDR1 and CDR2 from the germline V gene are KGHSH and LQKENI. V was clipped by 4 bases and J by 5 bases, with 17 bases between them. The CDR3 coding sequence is TGTGCCAGCTCACTCCAGGGGCAGGGTTATACTGAAGCTTTCTTT. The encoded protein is CASSLQGQGYTEAFF.